This T cell receptor beta chain was sequenced for a study of CXCR3-negative and CXCR3-positive naive CD8 T cells. Study-wide context: Sequencing gave 110 million to 150 million TRB reads overall, about 1.5 +/- 0.3 million per library. Regarding the study as a whole: Researchers reported similar TRBV-TRBJ usage in naive CXCR3-negative and CXCR3-positive cells, though memory differed. Against CXCR3-negative naive cells, CXCR3-positive naive cells showed more hydrophobic TRB CDR3s.

Comment on this clonotype: As yet, its antigen is unknown.

Naive CD8+ T cells showed CD45RO-CCR7+CD27+CD95-. UMI-tagged TRB cDNA libraries were built via 5' RACE. Reprocessing the 5' RACE reads, TCRdb reports a single entry for every CDR3 protein and omits DNA. The repertoire table contains about 89,000 distinct CDR3 sequences. The source of this sequence is a human donor in good health. Some clones in this sample may be carry-over from other donors' samples. Sequencing was performed on naive CXCR3+ CD8+ T cells from blood. Indicated subset: CD45RO-CCR7+CD27+CD95- naive CD8+ T cells expressing CXCR3 (TNR3+).

CDR3 amino acids: CASTPGRGTYEQYF. The chain links TRBV4-1 to TRBJ2-7; the D call of TRBD2 rests on TCRdb alone, since no DNA is present to check it. The germline V gene encodes CDR1 MGHRA and CDR2 YSYEKL. The CDR3 length is 14 residues.